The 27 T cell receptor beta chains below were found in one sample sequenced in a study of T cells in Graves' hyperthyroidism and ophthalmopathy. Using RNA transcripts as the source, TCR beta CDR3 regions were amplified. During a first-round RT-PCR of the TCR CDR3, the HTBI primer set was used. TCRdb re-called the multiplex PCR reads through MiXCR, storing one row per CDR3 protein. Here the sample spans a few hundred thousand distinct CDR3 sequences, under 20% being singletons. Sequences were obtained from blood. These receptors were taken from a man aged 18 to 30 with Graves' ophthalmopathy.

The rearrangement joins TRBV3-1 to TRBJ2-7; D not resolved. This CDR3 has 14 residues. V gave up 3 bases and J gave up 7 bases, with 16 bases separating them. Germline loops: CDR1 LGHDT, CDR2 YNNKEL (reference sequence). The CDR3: CASSQGQASYEQYF. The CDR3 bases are TGTGCCAGCAGCCAGGGCCAGGCAAGCTATGAGCAGTACTTC.

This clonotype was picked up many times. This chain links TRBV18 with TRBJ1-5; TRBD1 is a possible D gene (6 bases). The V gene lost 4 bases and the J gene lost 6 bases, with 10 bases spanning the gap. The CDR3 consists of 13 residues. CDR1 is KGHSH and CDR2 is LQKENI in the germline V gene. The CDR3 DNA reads TGTGCCAGCTCACAGGGGGTGGCTCAGCCCCAGCATTTT. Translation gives CASSQGVAQPQHF.

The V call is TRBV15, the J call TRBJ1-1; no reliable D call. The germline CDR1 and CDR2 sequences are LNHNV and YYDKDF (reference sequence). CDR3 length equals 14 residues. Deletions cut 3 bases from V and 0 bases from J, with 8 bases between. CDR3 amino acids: CATSSFAVNTEAFF. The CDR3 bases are TGTGCCACCAGCAGTTTCGCGGTGAACACTGAAGCTTTCTTT.

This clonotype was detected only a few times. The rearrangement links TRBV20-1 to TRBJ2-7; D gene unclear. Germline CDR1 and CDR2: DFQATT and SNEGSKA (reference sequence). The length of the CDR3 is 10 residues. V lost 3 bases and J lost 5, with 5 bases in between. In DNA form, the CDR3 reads TGCAGTGCTAGTTCCCACGAGCAGTACTTC. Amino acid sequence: CSASSHEQYF.

The CDR3 coding sequence is TGTGCCAGCAGCTGGGACTCTCGCAATGGCTACACCTTC. It codes for CASSWDSRNGYTF. This sequence joins TRBV12-3 or TRBV12-4 and TRBJ1-2; tentative D call: TRBD1 (5 bases). Trimming cost V 6 bases and J 6 bases, with 14 bases left between them. This CDR3 has 13 residues.

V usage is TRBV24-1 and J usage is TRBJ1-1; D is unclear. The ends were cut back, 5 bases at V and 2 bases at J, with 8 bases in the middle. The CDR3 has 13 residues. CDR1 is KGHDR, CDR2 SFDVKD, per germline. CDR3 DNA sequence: TGTGCCACCAGTGCCCAGAGAAACACTGAAGCTTTCTTT. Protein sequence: CATSAQRNTEAFF.

CDR3 DNA: TGTGCCAGCTCACCATTAACAGGAGTCGGAACCGGGGAGCTGTTTTTT. Its protein product is CASSPLTGVGTGELFF. This chain links TRBV18 with TRBJ2-2, with D maybe TRBD1 (5 bases). This CDR3 is 16 amino acids long. V gave up 2 bases and J gave up 5 bases, with 15 bases separating them. Germline V gene sequence: CDR1 KGHSH, CDR2 LQKENI.

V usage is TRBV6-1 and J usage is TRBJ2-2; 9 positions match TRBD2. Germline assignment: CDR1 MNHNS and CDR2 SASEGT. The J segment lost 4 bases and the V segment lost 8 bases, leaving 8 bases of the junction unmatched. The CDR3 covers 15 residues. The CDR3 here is CASLRGGAFTGELFF. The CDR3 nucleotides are TGTGCCAGCCTCCGCGGGGGGGCTTTCACCGGGGAGCTGTTTTTT.

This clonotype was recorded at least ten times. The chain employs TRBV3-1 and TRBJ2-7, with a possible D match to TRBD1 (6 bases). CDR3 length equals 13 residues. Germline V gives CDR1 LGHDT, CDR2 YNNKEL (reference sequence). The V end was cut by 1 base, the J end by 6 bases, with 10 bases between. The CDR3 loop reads CASSQAHRAEQYF. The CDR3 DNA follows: TGTGCCAGCAGCCAAGCTCACAGGGCCGAGCAGTACTTC.

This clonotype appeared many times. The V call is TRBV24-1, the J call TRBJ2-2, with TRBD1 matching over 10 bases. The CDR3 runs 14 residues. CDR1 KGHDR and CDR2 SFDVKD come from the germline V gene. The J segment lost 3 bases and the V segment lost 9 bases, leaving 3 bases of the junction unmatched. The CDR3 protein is CATCGTGDTGELFF. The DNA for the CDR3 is TGTGCCACCTGCGGGACAGGGGACACCGGGGAGCTGTTTTTT.

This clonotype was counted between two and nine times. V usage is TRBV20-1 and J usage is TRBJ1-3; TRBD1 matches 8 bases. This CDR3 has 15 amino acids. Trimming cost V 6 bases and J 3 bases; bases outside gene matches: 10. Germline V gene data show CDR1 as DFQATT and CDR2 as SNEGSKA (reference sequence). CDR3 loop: CSALGDRIDGNTIYF. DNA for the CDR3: TGCAGTGCCCTGGGGGACAGGATCGATGGAAACACCATATATTTT.

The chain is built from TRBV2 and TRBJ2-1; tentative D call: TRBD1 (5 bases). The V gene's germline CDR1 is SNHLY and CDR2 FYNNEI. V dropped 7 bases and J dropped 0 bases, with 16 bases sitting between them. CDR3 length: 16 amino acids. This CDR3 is CASNGQGVSSYNEQFF. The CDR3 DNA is TGTGCCAGCAATGGGCAAGGGGTAAGCTCCTACAATGAGCAGTTCTTC.

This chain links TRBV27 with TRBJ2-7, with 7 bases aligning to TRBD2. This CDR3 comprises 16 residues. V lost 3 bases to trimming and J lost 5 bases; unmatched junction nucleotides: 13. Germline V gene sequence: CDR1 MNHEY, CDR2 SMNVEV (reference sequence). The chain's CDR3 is CASSFGGGGGRHEQYF. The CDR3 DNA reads TGTGCCAGCAGTTTCGGGGGAGGCGGGGGTAGACACGAGCAGTACTTC.

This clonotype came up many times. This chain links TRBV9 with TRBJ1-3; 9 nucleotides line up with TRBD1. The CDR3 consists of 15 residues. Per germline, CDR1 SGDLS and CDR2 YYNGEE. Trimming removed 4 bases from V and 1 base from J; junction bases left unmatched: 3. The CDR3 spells CASSPGTGSGNTIYF. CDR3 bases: TGTGCCAGCAGCCCAGGGACAGGGTCTGGAAACACCATATATTTT.

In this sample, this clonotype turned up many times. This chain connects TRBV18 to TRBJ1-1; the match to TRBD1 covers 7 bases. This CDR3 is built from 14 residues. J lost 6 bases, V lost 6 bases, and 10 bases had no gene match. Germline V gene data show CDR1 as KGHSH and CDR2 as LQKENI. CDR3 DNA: TGTGCCAGCTCGACGCACAGGGGCGTCCCTGAAGCTTTCTTT. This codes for CASSTHRGVPEAFF.

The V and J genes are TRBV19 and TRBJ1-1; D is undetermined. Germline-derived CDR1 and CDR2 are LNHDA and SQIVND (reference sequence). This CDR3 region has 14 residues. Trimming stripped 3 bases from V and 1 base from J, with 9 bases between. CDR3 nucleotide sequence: TGTGCCAGTAGTATTAAGGAGTGGAACACTGAAGCTTTCTTT. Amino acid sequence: CASSIKEWNTEAFF. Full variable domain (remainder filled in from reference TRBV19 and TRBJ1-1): DGGITQSPKYLFRKEGQNVTLSCEQNLNHDAMYWYRQDPGQGLRLIYYSQIVNDFQKGDIAEGYSVSREKKESFPLTVTSAQKNPTAFYLCASSIKEWNTEAFFGQGTRLTVV.

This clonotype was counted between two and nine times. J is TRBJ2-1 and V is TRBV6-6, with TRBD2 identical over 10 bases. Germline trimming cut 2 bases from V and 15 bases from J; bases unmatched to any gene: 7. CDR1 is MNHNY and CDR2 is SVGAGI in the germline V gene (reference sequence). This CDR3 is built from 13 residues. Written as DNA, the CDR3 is TGTGCCAGCAGTTACGGAGCGGGGGGGCTTGTGTTCTTC. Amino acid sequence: CASSYGAGGLVFF.

CDR3: CASSPRGTVNEQFF. In DNA form, the CDR3 reads TGCGCCAGCAGCCCGCGAGGGACCGTGAATGAGCAGTTCTTC. V gene TRBV5-1 combines with J gene TRBJ2-1; D could derive from TRBD1 or TRBD2 (5 bases each). Trimming left V 4 bases short and J 7 bases short, with 15 bases between. The CDR3 totals 14 residues. CDR1 SGHRS and CDR2 YFSETQ come from the germline V gene.

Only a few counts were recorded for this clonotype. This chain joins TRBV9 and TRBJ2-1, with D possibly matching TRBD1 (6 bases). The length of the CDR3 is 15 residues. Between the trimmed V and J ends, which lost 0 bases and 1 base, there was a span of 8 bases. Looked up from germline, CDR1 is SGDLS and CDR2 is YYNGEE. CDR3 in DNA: TGTGCCAGCAGCGTAGGTCAGGGGTCCTACAATGAGCAGTTCTTC. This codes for CASSVGQGSYNEQFF.

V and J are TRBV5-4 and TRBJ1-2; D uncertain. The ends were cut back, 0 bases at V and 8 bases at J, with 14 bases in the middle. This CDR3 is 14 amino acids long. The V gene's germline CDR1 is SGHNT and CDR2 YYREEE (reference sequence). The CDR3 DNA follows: TGTGCCAGCAGCTTGGGAGACAAATATAGGGGCTACACCTTC. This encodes CASSLGDKYRGYTF. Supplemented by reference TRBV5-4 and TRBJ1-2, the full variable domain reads ETGVTQSPTHLIKTRGQQVTLRCSSQSGHNTVSWYQQALGQGPQFIFQYYREEENGRGNFPPRFSGLQFPNYSSELNVNALELDDSALYLCASSLGDKYRGYTFGSGTRLTVV.

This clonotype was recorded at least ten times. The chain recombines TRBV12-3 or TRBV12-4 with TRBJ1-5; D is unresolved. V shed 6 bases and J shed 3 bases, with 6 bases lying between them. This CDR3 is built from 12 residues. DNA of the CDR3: TGTGCCAGCAGCAATATCAATCAGCCCCAGCATTTT. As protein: CASSNINQPQHF.

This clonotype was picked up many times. The CDR3, as DNA: TGCGCCAGCAGCCCTGCCTTCGGGAGCAATCAGCCCCAGCATTTT. This encodes CASSPAFGSNQPQHF. V gene TRBV5-1 combines with J gene TRBJ1-5; no definite D call. The CDR3 extends over 15 amino acids. Trimming shortened V by 4 bases and J by 1 base, and 12 bases separated the two germline ends. CDR1 is SGHRS and CDR2 is YFSETQ in the germline V gene.

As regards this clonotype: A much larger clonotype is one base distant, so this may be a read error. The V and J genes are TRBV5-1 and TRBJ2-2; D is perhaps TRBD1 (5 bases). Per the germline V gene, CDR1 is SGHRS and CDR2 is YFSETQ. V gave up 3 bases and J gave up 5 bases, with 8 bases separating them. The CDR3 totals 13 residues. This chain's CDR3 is CASSSRETGELFF. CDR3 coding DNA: TGCGCCAGCAGCTCCAGGGAAACCGGGGAGCTGTTTTTT. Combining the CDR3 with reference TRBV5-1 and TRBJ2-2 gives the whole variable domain KAGVTQTPRYLIKTRGQQVTLSCSPISGHRSVSWYQQTPGQGLQFLFEYFSETQRNKGNFPGRFSGRQFSNSRSEMNVSTLELGDSALYLCASSSRETGELFFGEGSRLTVL.

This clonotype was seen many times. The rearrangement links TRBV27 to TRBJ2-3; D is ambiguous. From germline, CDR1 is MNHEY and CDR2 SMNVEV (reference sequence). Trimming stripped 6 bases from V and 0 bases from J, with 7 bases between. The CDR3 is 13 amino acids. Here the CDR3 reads CASSLISTDTQYF. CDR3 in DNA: TGTGCCAGCAGCTTAATAAGCACAGATACGCAGTATTTT.

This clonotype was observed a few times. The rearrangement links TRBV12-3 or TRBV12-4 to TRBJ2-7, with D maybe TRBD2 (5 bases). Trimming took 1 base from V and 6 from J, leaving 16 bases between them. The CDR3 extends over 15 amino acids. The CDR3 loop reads CASSLGRTSVGEQYF. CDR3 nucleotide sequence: TGTGCCAGCAGTTTAGGACGGACTTCGGTGGGCGAGCAGTACTTC.

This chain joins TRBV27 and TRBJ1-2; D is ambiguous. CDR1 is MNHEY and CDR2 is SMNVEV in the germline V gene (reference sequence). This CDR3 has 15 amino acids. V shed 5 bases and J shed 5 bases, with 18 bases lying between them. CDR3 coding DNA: TGTGCCAGCAGTATAAAGTTTCCCCCCGATTATGGCTACACCTTC. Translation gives CASSIKFPPDYGYTF.

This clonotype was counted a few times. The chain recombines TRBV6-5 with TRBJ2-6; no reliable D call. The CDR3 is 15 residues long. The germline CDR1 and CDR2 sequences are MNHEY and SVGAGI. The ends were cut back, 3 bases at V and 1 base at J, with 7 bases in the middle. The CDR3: CASSYKGSGANVLTF. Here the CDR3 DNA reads TGTGCCAGCAGTTATAAAGGTTCTGGGGCCAACGTCCTGACTTTC.